This TCR beta chain derives from a study of shared clonotypes between healthy human individuals. Study summary: Per-donor plates numbered three CD4 naive, three CD4 memory, two CD8 naive and one CD8 memory.

General study findings and limits: Despite large depth, rarefaction showed incomplete sorted-subset sequencing.

DNA at approximately 200 ng, 25,000 to 35,000 T cell genomes, went into sorted-subset replicate PCRs. The data were produced by immunoSEQ multiplex PCR, yet TCRdb's version contains in-frame clones alone and is incomplete. The sample holds approximately 2.5 million clones, around nine tenths seen once. Of note for this clone: What it binds is unknown.

The specimen was naive CD4+ T cells sorted from blood. Stated subset: CD45RA+ positively selected. The receptor was isolated from a man younger than 35 in good health.

CDR3 nucleotide sequence: TGTGCCAGCAGGTCACTAGCGGGAGGAACTAACACCGGGGAGCTGTTTTTT. This sequence encodes CASRSLAGGTNTGELFF. This chain joins TRBV14 and TRBJ2-2, with 12 positions matching TRBD2. Unmatched junction bases numbered 7, after V lost 6 bases and J lost 2 bases. The CDR3 has 17 amino acids. The germline CDR1 and CDR2 sequences are SGHDN and FVKESK. The full variable domain, rest sourced from reference TRBV14 and TRBJ2-2, is EAGVTQFPSHSVIEKGQTVTLRCDPISGHDNLYWYRRVMGKEIKFLLHFVKESKQDESGMPNNRFLAERTGGTYSTLKVQPAELEDSGVYFCASRSLAGGTNTGELFFGEGSRLTVL.